These 18 T cell receptor beta chains were sequenced from one sample in a study of shared clonotypes between healthy human individuals. Naive CD8 cells, CD45RO-negative and positively selected for CCR7, excluded terminally differentiated effector memory CD45RA+ cells. The protocol was immunoSEQ multiplex PCR, while the TCRdb copy is restricted to in-frame clones and leaves out a portion. This sample yields hundreds of thousands of clones, of which roughly 92% are seen a single time; under 30% belongs to the top ten. What was sequenced was naive CD8+ T cells sorted from blood. Source of these receptors: a man under 40 in good health.

The genes are TRBV7-9 and TRBJ2-4; D gene ambiguous. This CDR3 has 13 amino acids. The V and J ends lost 5 bases and 8 bases respectively, with 13 bases between them. The V gene's germline CDR1 is SEHNR and CDR2 FQNEAQ (reference sequence). The CDR3 DNA reads as TGTGCCAGCAGCCTCCGTAATGGAGACATTCAGTACTTC. This gives the protein CASSLRNGDIQYF.

The chain couples TRBV2 to TRBJ2-1, with 12 bases aligning to TRBD2. Germline V gives CDR1 SNHLY, CDR2 FYNNEI. This CDR3 region has 14 residues. V was pared by 8 bases and J by 6 bases, with 5 bases of the junction left unmatched. The CDR3 is CASLALAGGNEQFF. DNA for the CDR3: TGTGCCAGCCTGGCACTAGCGGGAGGCAATGAGCAGTTCTTC. Looking up the rest from reference TRBV2 and TRBJ2-1 gives the full variable domain: EPEVTQTPSHQVTQMGQEVILRCVPISNHLYFYWYRQILGQKVEFLVSFYNNEISEKSEIFDDQFSVERPDGSNFTLKIRSTKLEDSAMYFCASLALAGGNEQFFGPGTRLTVL.

The chain uses TRBV27 and TRBJ2-3; D is ambiguous. In germline, CDR1 is MNHEY, CDR2 SMNVEV (reference sequence). The CDR3 extends over 12 amino acids. V was cut by 6 bases and J by 2 bases, with 6 bases left in between. The CDR3 nucleotides read TGTGCCAGCAGCAAATACACAGATACGCAGTATTTT. Protein product: CASSKYTDTQYF.

This rearrangement joins TRBV13 to TRBJ2-2; possible D gene TRBD2, 6 bases. The CDR3 sequence is 18 residues long. Germline loops: CDR1 PRHDT, CDR2 FYEKMQ (reference sequence). Trimming cost V 5 bases and J 6 bases, with 25 bases left between them. Here the CDR3 reads CASSTTEPGLYISGELFF. The CDR3 nucleotides are TGTGCCAGCAGCACGACCGAACCGGGACTTTATATATCCGGGGAGCTGTTTTTT.

J is TRBJ2-5 and V is TRBV7-6; possible D gene TRBD2, 6 bases. The CDR3 is made up of 13 amino acids. Germline assignment: CDR1 SGHVS and CDR2 FNYEAQ. Between the trimmed V and J ends, which lost 5 bases and 7 bases, there was a span of 14 bases. CDR3 in DNA: TGTGCCAGCAGCCCCACTAGCAGCGGGACCCAGTACTTC. This codes for CASSPTSSGTQYF.

Comment on this clone: This sample includes further DNA sequences coding for the same CDR3. V is TRBV4-1 and J is TRBJ1-1; TRBD1 might be the D (6 bases). The germline gives CDR1 MGHRA, CDR2 YSYEKL. CDR3 length equals 14 residues. V was pared by 0 bases and J by 8 bases, with 13 bases between. CDR3 coding DNA: TGCGCCAGCAGCCAAGACCTAGGACAGCGAGAAGCTTTCTTT. It yields the protein CASSQDLGQREAFF.

Details on this clone: The junction does not match germline at one end; this may be a read error. The rearrangement joins TRBV7-9 to TRBJ2-1, with 8 bases identical to TRBD2. CDR1 SEHNR and CDR2 FQNEAQ come from the germline V gene (reference sequence). The length of the CDR3 is 14 residues. In nucleotides, the CDR3 is TGTACCAGCAGCTTAGTCGGGAGGGCCAATGAGCAGTTCTTC. Translation: CTSSLVGRANEQFF.

This clone was seen more than once but under ten times. CDR3 region: CASSPSLGIHQPQHF. CDR3 DNA sequence: TGTGCCAGCAGTCCTAGCTTAGGGATCCATCAGCCCCAGCATTTT. V gene TRBV27 combines with J gene TRBJ1-5; unclear D gene. Germline V CDR1 and CDR2: MNHEY, SMNVEV (reference sequence). V was clipped by 5 bases and J by 5 bases, with 16 bases between them. CDR3 length: 15 amino acids.

This clone came up once. The chain has TRBV27 and TRBJ2-7, with D unclear. The germline CDR1 and CDR2 sequences are MNHEY and SMNVEV (reference sequence). CDR3 size: 14 residues. V was shortened by 3 bases and J by 4 bases, with 13 bases between the two germline ends. The CDR3 here is CASSFRGVGYEQYF. CDR3 bases: TGTGCCAGCAGTTTCCGCGGTGTCGGGTACGAGCAGTACTTC.

This clone was detected only once. The chain carries TRBV7-9 and TRBJ1-1; the D is unclear. Looked up from germline, CDR1 is SEHNR and CDR2 is FQNEAQ (reference sequence). The CDR3 contains 12 residues. The V and J ends lost 3 bases and 5 bases respectively, with 7 bases between them. CDR3 amino acids: CASSFGVTEAFF. The CDR3 coding sequence is TGTGCCAGCAGCTTTGGGGTAACTGAAGCTTTCTTT.

J is TRBJ2-1 and V is TRBV27; no clear D gene. Germline V gene lookup returns CDR1 MNHEY and CDR2 SMNVEV (reference sequence). The CDR3 totals 12 residues. V lost 2 bases and J lost 8, with 7 bases in between. CDR3 region: CASSLTGHEQFF. In nucleotides, the CDR3 is TGTGCCAGCAGTTTAACTGGCCATGAGCAGTTCTTC.

CDR3 loop: CASSASGIYNEQFF. The CDR3 DNA follows: TGTGCCAGCAGTGCTAGCGGGATCTACAATGAGCAGTTCTTC. This chain links TRBV27 with TRBJ2-1; 9 nucleotides match TRBD2. The trim removed 5 bases at V and 3 bases at J, leaving 2 bases unmatched. The germline V gene has CDR1 MNHEY and CDR2 SMNVEV (reference sequence). The CDR3 extends over 14 amino acids.

This clone was seen a few times. The genes are TRBV7-6 and TRBJ2-3, with a possible D match to TRBD1 (6 bases). Trimming cost V 5 bases and J 4 bases, with 16 bases left between them. Germline-derived CDR1 and CDR2 are SGHVS and FNYEAQ. The CDR3 is 15 residues long. The CDR3 spells CASSITGYSPDTQYF. The CDR3 DNA reads TGTGCCAGCAGCATAACAGGGTATTCTCCAGATACGCAGTATTTT.

J is TRBJ2-3 and V is TRBV29-1; either TRBD1 or TRBD2 may fit D (5 bases each). With 3 bases removed from V and 5 bases from J, the gap between germline ends came to 18 bases. This CDR3 has 15 residues. The germline V gene encodes CDR1 SQVTM and CDR2 ANQGSEA. This chain's CDR3 is CSVEGTQMEEDTQYF. The DNA of the CDR3 is TGCAGCGTTGAGGGGACGCAAATGGAGGAAGATACGCAGTATTTT.

V and J are TRBV4-3 and TRBJ2-1; TRBD2 aligns across 9 bases. V trimming: 1 base; J trimming: 4 bases; junction bases outside the gene matches: 17. The CDR3 covers 20 residues. CDR1 LGHNA and CDR2 YSLEER come from the germline V gene. CDR3 in amino acids: CASSQGLIASGNPRYNEQFF. The CDR3 DNA follows: TGCGCCAGCAGCCAAGGCCTTATAGCTAGCGGGAACCCTAGGTACAATGAGCAGTTCTTC.

The J gene is TRBJ2-1, the V gene TRBV11-3; D remains ambiguous. The CDR3 sequence is 13 residues long. Trimming pared 2 bases from V and 8 bases from J, leaving 10 bases between. Germline CDR1 SGHNT, CDR2 YENEEA. The CDR3 protein is CASSLSGVDEQFF. The CDR3 nucleotides read TGTGCCAGCAGCTTAAGTGGGGTGGATGAGCAGTTCTTC.

The table lists this clone with a few counts. Here the CDR3 DNA reads TGTGCCAGCAGTGGGTGGGACAGGGAAAGCCAGCCCCAGCATTTT. It encodes CASSGWDRESQPQHF. The chain carries TRBV6-1 and TRBJ1-5; 9 bases are a match to TRBD1. Germline CDR1 and CDR2: MNHNS and SASEGT. V was pared by 4 bases and J by 7 bases, with 8 bases of the junction left unmatched. The CDR3 is 15 amino acids.

This chain links TRBV7-9 with TRBJ1-4; D is uncertain. Trimming left V 4 bases short and J 8 bases short, with 17 bases between. Germline V CDR1 and CDR2: SEHNR, FQNEAQ (reference sequence). The CDR3 has 15 residues. The CDR3, as DNA: TGTGCCAGCAGCTGGGCCGACGCGCTCGAGGAAAAACTGTTTTTT. This codes for CASSWADALEEKLFF.